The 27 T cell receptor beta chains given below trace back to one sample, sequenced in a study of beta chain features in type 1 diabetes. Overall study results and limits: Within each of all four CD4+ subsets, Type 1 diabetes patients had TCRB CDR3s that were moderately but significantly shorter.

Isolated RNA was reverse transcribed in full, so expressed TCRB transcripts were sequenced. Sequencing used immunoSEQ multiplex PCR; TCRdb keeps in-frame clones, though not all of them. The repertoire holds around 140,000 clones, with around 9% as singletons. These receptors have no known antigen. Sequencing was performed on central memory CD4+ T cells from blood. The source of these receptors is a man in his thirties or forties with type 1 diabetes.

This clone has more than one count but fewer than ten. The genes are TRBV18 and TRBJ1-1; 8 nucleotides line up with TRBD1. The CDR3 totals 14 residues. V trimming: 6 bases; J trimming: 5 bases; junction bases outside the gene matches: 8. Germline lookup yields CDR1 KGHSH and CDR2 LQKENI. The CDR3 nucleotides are TGTGCCAGCTCCCGGGACAGGATAGGAACTGAAGCTTTCTTT. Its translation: CASSRDRIGTEAFF.

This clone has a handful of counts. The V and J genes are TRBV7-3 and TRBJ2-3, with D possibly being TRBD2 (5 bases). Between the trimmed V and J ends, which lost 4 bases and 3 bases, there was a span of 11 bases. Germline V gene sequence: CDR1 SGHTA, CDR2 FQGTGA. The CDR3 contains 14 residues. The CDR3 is CASSSSSGTDTQYF. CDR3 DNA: TGTGCCAGCAGCTCCTCGAGCGGAACAGATACGCAGTATTTT.

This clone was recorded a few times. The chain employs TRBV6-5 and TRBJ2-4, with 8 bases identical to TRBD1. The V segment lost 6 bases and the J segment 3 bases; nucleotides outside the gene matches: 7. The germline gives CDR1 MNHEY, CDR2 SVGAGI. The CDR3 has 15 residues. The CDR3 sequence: CASSPDREDKNIQYF. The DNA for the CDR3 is TGTGCCAGCAGCCCGGACAGGGAGGACAAAAACATTCAGTACTTC.

The CDR3 DNA reads TGCAGCGTCACAGGGACAGGGCGATATGGCTACACCTTC. This encodes CSVTGTGRYGYTF. This chain connects TRBV29-1 to TRBJ1-2; 9 positions agree with TRBD1. The V and J ends lost 6 bases and 5 bases, in that order; junction bases with no gene match: 7. Germline V lookup: CDR1 SQVTM, CDR2 ANQGSEA. The CDR3 totals 13 residues.

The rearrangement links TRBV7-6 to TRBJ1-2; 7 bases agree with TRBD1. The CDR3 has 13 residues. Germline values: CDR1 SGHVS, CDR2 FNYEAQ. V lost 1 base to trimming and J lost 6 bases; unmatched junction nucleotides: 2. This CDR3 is CASSLVTGHGYTF. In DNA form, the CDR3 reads TGTGCCAGCAGCTTAGTGACAGGGCATGGCTACACCTTC.

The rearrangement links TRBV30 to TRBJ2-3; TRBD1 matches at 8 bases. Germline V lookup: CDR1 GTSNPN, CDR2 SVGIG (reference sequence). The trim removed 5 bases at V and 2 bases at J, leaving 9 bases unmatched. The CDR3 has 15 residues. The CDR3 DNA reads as TGTGCCTGGCGACCGAGGACAGGGTTCACAGATACGCAGTATTTT. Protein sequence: CAWRPRTGFTDTQYF.

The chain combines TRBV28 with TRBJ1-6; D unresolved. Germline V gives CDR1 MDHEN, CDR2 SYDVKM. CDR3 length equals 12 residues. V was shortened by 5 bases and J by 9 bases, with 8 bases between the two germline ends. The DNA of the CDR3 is TGTGCCAGCAGTACGGTCGGTTCACCCCTCCACTTT. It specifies CASSTVGSPLHF. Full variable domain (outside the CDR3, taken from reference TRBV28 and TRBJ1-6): DVKVTQSSRYLVKRTGEKVFLECVQDMDHENMFWYRQDPGLGLRLIYFSYDVKMKEKGDIPEGYSVSREKKERFSLILESASTNQTSMYLCASSTVGSPLHFGNGTRLTVT.

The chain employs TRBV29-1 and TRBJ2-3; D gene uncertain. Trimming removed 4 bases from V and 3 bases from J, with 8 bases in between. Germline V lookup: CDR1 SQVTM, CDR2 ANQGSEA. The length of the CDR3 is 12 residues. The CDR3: CSVAPRTDTQYF. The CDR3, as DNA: TGCAGCGTTGCCCCCAGGACAGATACGCAGTATTTT.

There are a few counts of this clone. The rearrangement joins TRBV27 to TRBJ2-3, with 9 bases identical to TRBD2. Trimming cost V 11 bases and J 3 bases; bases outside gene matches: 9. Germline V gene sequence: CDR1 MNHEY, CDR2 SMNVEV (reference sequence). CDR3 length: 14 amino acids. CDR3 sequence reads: CAPRAGGMTDTQYF. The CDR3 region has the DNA TGTGCCCCCAGGGCGGGGGGGATGACAGATACGCAGTATTTT.

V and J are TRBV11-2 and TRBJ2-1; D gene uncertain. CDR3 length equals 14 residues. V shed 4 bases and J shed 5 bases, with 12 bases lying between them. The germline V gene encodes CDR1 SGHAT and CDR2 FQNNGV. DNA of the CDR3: TGTGCCAGCAGCTCCTCTTACTCGGACAATGAGCAGTTCTTC. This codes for CASSSSYSDNEQFF.

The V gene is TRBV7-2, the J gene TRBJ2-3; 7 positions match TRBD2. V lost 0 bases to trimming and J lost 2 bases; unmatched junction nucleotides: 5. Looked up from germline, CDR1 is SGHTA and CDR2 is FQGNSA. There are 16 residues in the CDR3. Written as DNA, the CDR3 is TGTGCCAGCAGCTTAGCGCCCAGCGGGGCCACAGATACGCAGTATTTT. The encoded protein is CASSLAPSGATDTQYF. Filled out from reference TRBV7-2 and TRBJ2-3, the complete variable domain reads GAGVSQSPSNKVTEKGKDVELRCDPISGHTALYWYRQSLGQGLEFLIYFQGNSAPDKSGLPSDRFSAERTGGSVSTLTIQRTQQEDSAVYLCASSLAPSGATDTQYFGPGTRLTVL.

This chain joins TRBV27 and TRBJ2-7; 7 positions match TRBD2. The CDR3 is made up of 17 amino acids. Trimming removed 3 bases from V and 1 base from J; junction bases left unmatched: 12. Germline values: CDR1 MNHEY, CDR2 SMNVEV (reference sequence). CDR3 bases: TGTGCCAGCAGTTTTAAGCACGGACGGGGGGTTTCCTACGAGCAGTACTTC. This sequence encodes CASSFKHGRGVSYEQYF.

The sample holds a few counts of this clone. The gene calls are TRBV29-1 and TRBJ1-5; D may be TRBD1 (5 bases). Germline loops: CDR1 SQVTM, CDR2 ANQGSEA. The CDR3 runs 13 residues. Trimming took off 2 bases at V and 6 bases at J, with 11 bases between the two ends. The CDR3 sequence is CSVETGVGQPQHF. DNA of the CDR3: TGCAGCGTTGAAACGGGGGTGGGTCAGCCCCAGCATTTT.

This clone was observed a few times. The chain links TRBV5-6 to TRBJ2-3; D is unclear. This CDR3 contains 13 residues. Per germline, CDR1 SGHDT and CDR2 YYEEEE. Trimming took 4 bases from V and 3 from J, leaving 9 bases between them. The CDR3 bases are TGTGCCAGCAGCCCGCAGAGGACAGATACGCAGTATTTT. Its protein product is CASSPQRTDTQYF.

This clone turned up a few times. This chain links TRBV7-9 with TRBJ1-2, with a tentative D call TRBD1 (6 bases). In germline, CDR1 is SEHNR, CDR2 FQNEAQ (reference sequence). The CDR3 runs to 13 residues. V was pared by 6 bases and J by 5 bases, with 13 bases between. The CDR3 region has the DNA TGTGCCAGCAGGGAAGGACAGCTATATGGCTACACCTTC. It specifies CASREGQLYGYTF.

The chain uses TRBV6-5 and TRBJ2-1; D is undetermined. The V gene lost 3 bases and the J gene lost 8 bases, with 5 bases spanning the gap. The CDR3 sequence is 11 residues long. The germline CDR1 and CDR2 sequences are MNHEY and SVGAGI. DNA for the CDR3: TGTGCCAGCAGTTATCTCGATGAGCAGTTCTTC. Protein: CASSYLDEQFF.

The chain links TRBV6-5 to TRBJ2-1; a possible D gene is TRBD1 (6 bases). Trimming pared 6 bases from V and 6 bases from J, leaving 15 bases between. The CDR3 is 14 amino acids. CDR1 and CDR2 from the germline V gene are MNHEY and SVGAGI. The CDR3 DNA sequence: TGTGCCAGCAGATCCTCGGGACACTCCAATGAGCAGTTCTTC. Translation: CASRSSGHSNEQFF.

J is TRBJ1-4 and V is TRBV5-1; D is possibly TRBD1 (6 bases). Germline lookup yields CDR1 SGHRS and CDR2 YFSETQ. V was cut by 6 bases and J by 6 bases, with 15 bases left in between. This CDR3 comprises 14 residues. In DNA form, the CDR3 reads TGCGCCAGCACTCAGGGGCCAACGGATGAAAAACTGTTTTTT. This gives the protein CASTQGPTDEKLFF.

CDR3 bases: TGTGCCAGCAGTAAACAGGGTGAGGGCTACACCTTC. It specifies CASSKQGEGYTF. The genes are TRBV6-6 and TRBJ1-2; D might be TRBD1 (6 bases). Germline CDR1 is MNHNY and CDR2 is SVGAGI (reference sequence). Trimming stripped 5 bases from V and 8 bases from J, with 12 bases between. The CDR3 loop spans 12 amino acids.

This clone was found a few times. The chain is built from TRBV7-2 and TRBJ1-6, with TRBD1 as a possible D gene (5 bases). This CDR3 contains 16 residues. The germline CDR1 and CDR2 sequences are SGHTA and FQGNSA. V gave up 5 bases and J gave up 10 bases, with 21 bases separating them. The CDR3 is CASSTQGTGFGSPLHF. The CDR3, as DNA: TGTGCCAGCAGCACCCAGGGTACCGGCTTCGGGTCACCCCTCCACTTT.

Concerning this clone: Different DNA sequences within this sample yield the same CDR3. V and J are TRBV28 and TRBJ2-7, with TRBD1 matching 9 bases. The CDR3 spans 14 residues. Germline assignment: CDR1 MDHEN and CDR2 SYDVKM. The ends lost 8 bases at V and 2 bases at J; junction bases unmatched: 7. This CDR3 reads CASGGGTGTYEQYF. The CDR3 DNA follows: TGTGCCAGCGGTGGCGGGACAGGGACCTACGAGCAGTACTTC.

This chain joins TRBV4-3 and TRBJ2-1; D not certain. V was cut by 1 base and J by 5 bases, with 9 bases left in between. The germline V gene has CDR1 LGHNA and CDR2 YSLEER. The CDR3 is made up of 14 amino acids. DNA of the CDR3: TGCGCCAGCAGCCAAGTTACCACAGACAATGAGCAGTTCTTC. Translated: CASSQVTTDNEQFF.

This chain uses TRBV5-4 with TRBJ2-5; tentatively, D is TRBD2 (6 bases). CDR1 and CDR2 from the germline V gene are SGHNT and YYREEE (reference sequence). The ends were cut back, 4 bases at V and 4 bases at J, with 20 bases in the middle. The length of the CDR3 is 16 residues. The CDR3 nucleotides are TGTGCCAGCAGCAGAGGAGGGGAGATTCGAGGAGAGACCCAGTACTTC. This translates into CASSRGGEIRGETQYF.

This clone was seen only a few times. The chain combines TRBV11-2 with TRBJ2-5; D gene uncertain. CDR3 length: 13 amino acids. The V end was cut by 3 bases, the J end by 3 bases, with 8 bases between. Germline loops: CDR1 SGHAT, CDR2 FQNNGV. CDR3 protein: CASSFSGEETQYF. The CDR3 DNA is TGTGCCAGCAGCTTCTCCGGAGAAGAGACCCAGTACTTC.

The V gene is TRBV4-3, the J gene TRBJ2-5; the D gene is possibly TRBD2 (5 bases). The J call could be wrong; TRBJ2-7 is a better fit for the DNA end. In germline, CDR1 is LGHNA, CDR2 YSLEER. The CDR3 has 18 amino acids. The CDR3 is CASSQEAPGSALSYEQYF. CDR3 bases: TGCGCCAGCAGCCAAGAGGCCCCGGGGAGTGCCCTTTCCTACGAGCAGTACTTC.

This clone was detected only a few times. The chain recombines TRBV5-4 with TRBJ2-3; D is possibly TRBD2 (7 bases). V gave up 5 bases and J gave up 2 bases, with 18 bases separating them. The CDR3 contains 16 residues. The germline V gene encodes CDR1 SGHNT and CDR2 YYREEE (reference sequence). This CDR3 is CASSRGASGFTDTQYF. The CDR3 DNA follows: TGTGCCAGCAGTCGGGGGGCTAGCGGCTTCACAGATACGCAGTATTTT.

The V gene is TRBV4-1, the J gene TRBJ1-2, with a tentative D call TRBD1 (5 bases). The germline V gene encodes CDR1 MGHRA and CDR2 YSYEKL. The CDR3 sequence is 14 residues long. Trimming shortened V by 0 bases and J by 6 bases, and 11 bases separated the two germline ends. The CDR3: CASSQDWQGDGYTF. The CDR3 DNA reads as TGCGCCAGCAGCCAAGATTGGCAGGGTGATGGCTACACCTTC.